The next 32 T cell receptor beta chains were all read from a single sample in a study of post-analysis software for immune sequencing data. Their recognized antigens are unknown. Prepared TCR beta cDNA libraries contained unique molecular identifiers. TCRdb fed the PCR reads into MiXCR, producing one record per CDR3 protein. The sample records about 400,000 distinct CDR3 sequences, around a third being singletons. Whole-study results and caveats: When patients were compared with controls, 4 or 5 TRBV segments were more frequent, TRBV5-6, TRBV5-1 and TRBV20-1 among them.

The sample comprised blood. Source of these receptors: a girl aged 10-17 years with multiple sclerosis.

This clonotype has more than one count but fewer than ten. V and J are TRBV9 and TRBJ1-1, with TRBD1 matching over 7 bases. Trimming cost V 3 bases and J 5 bases; bases outside gene matches: 13. The CDR3 covers 16 residues. CDR1 is SGDLS and CDR2 is YYNGEE in the germline V gene. The DNA of the CDR3 is TGTGCCAGCAGCGATAGTAGAAGCACAGGGGCGACTGAAGCTTTCTTT. Translation: CASSDSRSTGATEAFF.

V and J are TRBV4-3 and TRBJ1-1; D is perhaps TRBD1 (5 bases). CDR1 is LGHNA and CDR2 is YSLEER in the germline V gene. Deletions cut 0 bases from V and 5 bases from J, with 7 bases between. The CDR3 covers 13 residues. CDR3 sequence (DNA): TGCGCCAGCAGCCAAGAGGGGGTGACTGAAGCTTTCTTT. Its protein product is CASSQEGVTEAFF.

The chain has TRBV6-1 and TRBJ1-2; the D gene is possibly TRBD1 (5 bases). The V end was cut by 10 bases, the J end by 5 bases, with 17 bases between. The length of the CDR3 is 13 residues. Germline values: CDR1 MNHNS, CDR2 SASEGT. For the CDR3, the DNA is TGTGCCACGGGGGACCGCATAGGATATGGCTACACCTTC. As protein: CATGDRIGYGYTF.

The chain has TRBV27 and TRBJ1-5; D is possibly TRBD1 (6 bases). Germline V gene lookup returns CDR1 MNHEY and CDR2 SMNVEV (reference sequence). The CDR3 contains 18 residues. Trimming pared 1 base from V and 0 bases from J, leaving 16 bases between. This CDR3 is CASSLFSGGGNSNQPQHF. As DNA, the CDR3 is TGTGCCAGCAGTTTATTTTCGGGGGGCGGTAATAGCAATCAGCCCCAGCATTTT.

The chain couples TRBV20-1 to TRBJ1-2; D remains ambiguous. CDR1 is DFQATT, CDR2 SNEGSKA, per germline (reference sequence). The CDR3 spans 13 residues. Trimming took off 4 bases at V and 0 bases at J, with 9 bases between the two ends. CDR3 amino acids: CSATDETNYGYTF. Written as DNA, the CDR3 is TGCAGTGCTACCGACGAGACTAACTATGGCTACACCTTC.

This chain links TRBV5-4 with TRBJ1-1; TRBD1 agrees at 7 bases. CDR3 length equals 15 residues. Germline V gene data show CDR1 as SGHNT and CDR2 as YYREEE (reference sequence). Unmatched junction bases numbered 8, after V lost 4 bases and J lost 2 bases. The CDR3 DNA is TGTGCCAGCAGCGCTGTCCGGGACAGTAACACTGAAGCTTTCTTT. Encoded protein: CASSAVRDSNTEAFF.

Points on this clonotype: Given a much more abundant clone one base away, this may be a read error. V and J are TRBV20-1 and TRBJ2-4; 9 bases map to TRBD1. The CDR3 contains 11 residues. The germline gives CDR1 DFQATT, CDR2 SNEGSKA (reference sequence). The CDR3 DNA sequence: TGCGGTGCTAGACAGGGGGACATTCAGTACTTC. This encodes CGARQGDIQYF.

The rearrangement joins TRBV6-2 or TRBV6-3 to TRBJ2-3; possible D gene TRBD2, 7 bases. V was pared by 7 bases and J by 6 bases, with 14 bases between. The CDR3 runs 13 residues. Germline CDR1 MNHEY, CDR2 SVGEGT. CDR3: CASTTGGLDTQYF. For the CDR3, the DNA is TGTGCCAGCACGACGGGGGGCTTGGATACGCAGTATTTT.

This chain connects TRBV28 to TRBJ2-1; the D gene could be TRBD1 or TRBD2 (6 bases each). This CDR3 has 15 residues. Germline-derived CDR1 and CDR2 are MDHEN and SYDVKM. Trimming stripped 6 bases from V and 0 bases from J, with 12 bases between. CDR3 sequence (DNA): TGTGCCAGCAGCAAACAGGGACTCTCCTACAATGAGCAGTTCTTC. This gives the protein CASSKQGLSYNEQFF.

This chain connects TRBV6-5 to TRBJ2-3; perhaps TRBD1 as D (7 bases). Trimming shortened V by 6 bases and J by 5 bases, and 15 bases separated the two germline ends. Germline loops: CDR1 MNHEY, CDR2 SVGAGI. This CDR3 is built from 14 residues. The CDR3 region is CASRDRLGGDTQYF. The CDR3 DNA is TGTGCCAGCAGGGACAGGTTGGGAGGAGATACGCAGTATTTT.

This clonotype was seen once. CDR3 amino acids: CASSFVISRPGSYPSPEVGFF. The CDR3 region has the DNA TGTGCCAGCAGCTTTGTTATCTCCCGACCGGGTTCGTACCCTAGCCCTGAGGTCGGTTTCTTT. The chain recombines TRBV11-1 with TRBJ1-1; no clear D. Trimming pared 3 bases from V and 13 bases from J, leaving 42 bases between. The CDR3 contains 21 residues. CDR1 is SGHAT, CDR2 FQDESV, per germline (reference sequence).

This clonotype was seen repeatedly, ten times or more. The CDR3: CASSLEAYSYNEQFF. CDR3 in DNA: TGTGCCAGCAGCTTAGAGGCTTACTCCTACAATGAGCAGTTCTTC. This chain joins TRBV7-2 and TRBJ2-1; D is unclear. Trimming pared 1 base from V and 0 bases from J, leaving 7 bases between. The CDR3 runs 15 residues. Germline assignment: CDR1 SGHTA and CDR2 FQGNSA.

The CDR3 loop reads CASSAGQGINSPLHF. For the CDR3, the DNA is TGTGCCAGCAGTGCGGGACAGGGTATCAATTCACCCCTCCACTTT. V usage is TRBV25-1 and J usage is TRBJ1-6, with TRBD1 matching 9 bases. Looked up from germline, CDR1 is MGHDK and CDR2 is SYGVNS. V gave up 4 bases and J gave up 7 bases; unmatched junction bases: 5. The CDR3 has 15 residues.

The chain recombines TRBV4-2 with TRBJ1-2; tentative D call: TRBD1 (6 bases). The germline V gene encodes CDR1 LGHNA and CDR2 YNFKEQ. The CDR3 totals 16 residues. Trimming stripped 1 base from V and 0 bases from J, with 12 bases between. The CDR3 DNA sequence: TGTGCCAGCAGCCAAGGGTCACAGGGAGCTAACTATGGCTACACCTTC. Its translation is CASSQGSQGANYGYTF.

This clonotype turned up a few times. The chain carries TRBV12-3 or TRBV12-4 and TRBJ2-7, with TRBD1 matching 12 bases. The V segment lost 2 bases and the J segment 5 bases; nucleotides outside the gene matches: 19. The CDR3 loop spans 20 amino acids. The CDR3, as DNA: TGTGCCAGCAGTTTATGGGGTCCCGGGACAGGGGGCCCTCGGGGTCACGAGCAGTACTTC. Its protein product is CASSLWGPGTGGPRGHEQYF.

This clonotype showed up just a few times. The CDR3 coding sequence is TGCAGTGCTAGAGACAGGGATATTCAGACCCAGTTCTTC. Translating it yields CSARDRDIQTQFF. The chain uses TRBV20-1 and TRBJ2-1; TRBD1 is a possible D gene (5 bases). Germline CDR1 is DFQATT and CDR2 is SNEGSKA (reference sequence). This CDR3 is 13 amino acids long. V shed 0 bases and J shed 13 bases, with 16 bases lying between them.

In regard to this clonotype: One end of the junction varies from germline; a read error may be responsible. V is TRBV5-1 and J is TRBJ2-1, with 15 bases fitting TRBD2. Germline lookup yields CDR1 SGHRS and CDR2 YFSETQ. The CDR3 has 20 residues. The CDR3 nucleotides are TGCGCCAGCGCCAGACTTGGGACTAGCGGGGGGCCCCAACTTTACAATGAGCGGTTCTTC. Translating it yields CASARLGTSGGPQLYNERFF.

V usage is TRBV10-3 and J usage is TRBJ2-1, with D perhaps TRBD2 (5 bases). Germline V CDR1 and CDR2: ENHRY, SYGVKD. V gave up 6 bases and J gave up 2 bases, with 17 bases separating them. The CDR3 spans 16 residues. The CDR3 nucleotides read TGTGCCATCAGCCATCAGGCGAGGGAACCCTACAATGAGCAGTTCTTC. This sequence encodes CAISHQAREPYNEQFF.

Comment on this clonotype: Germline is not matched at one junction end, which may reflect a read error. The rearrangement links TRBV7-9 to TRBJ2-2, with D uncertain. Germline CDR1 and CDR2: SEHNR and FQNEAQ (reference sequence). This CDR3 region has 13 residues. As DNA, the CDR3 is TGTGCCGGCAGCTTATCAAGGACCGGGGAGCTGTTTTTT. Protein: CAGSLSRTGELFF.

This chain connects TRBV4-3 to TRBJ1-2, with D unclear. Looked up from germline, CDR1 is LGHNA and CDR2 is YSLEER. The CDR3 is made up of 16 amino acids. V was pared by 0 bases and J by 3 bases, with 14 bases between. CDR3 sequence reads: CASSQDVGGGYYGYTF. The CDR3 nucleotides are TGCGCCAGCAGCCAAGATGTGGGTGGCGGTTACTATGGCTACACCTTC.

The chain recombines TRBV29-1 with TRBJ2-1; D gene unclear. Trimming stripped 4 bases from V and 2 bases from J, with 15 bases between. The V gene's germline CDR1 is SQVTM and CDR2 ANQGSEA. This CDR3 is built from 15 residues. The CDR3 bases are TGCAGCGTTGGTCGGTTAGGGCTGCCCTACAATGAGCAGTTCTTC. Translation: CSVGRLGLPYNEQFF.

V is TRBV29-1 and J is TRBJ2-3; D unresolved. Trimming removed 4 bases at V and 4 bases at J, with 9 bases between. CDR3 length: 12 amino acids. Germline CDR1 reads SQVTM; CDR2 reads ANQGSEA. CDR3 region: CSVGSEADTQYF. CDR3 nucleotides: TGCAGCGTTGGCAGCGAAGCAGATACGCAGTATTTT.

The chain is built from TRBV11-2 and TRBJ2-3; no firm D call. Per germline, CDR1 SGHAT and CDR2 FQNNGV. Trimming removed 3 bases at V and 3 bases at J, with 16 bases between. The CDR3 contains 16 residues. The CDR3 loop reads CASSFGGVDGTDTQYF. CDR3 DNA sequence: TGTGCCAGCAGCTTCGGTGGGGTGGACGGGACAGATACGCAGTATTTT.

This clonotype has only one observation. The chain is built from TRBV18 and TRBJ1-1, with 8 bases identical to TRBD1. Trimming cost V 3 bases and J 4 bases; bases outside gene matches: 13. Germline values: CDR1 KGHSH, CDR2 LQKENI. The CDR3 runs 17 residues. The CDR3 DNA follows: TGTGCCAGCTCACCTTTCGAGACAGGGGAGGGGGGCACTGAAGCTTTCTTT. Amino acids: CASSPFETGEGGTEAFF.

This clonotype showed up just a few times. V usage is TRBV25-1 and J usage is TRBJ1-2, with D uncertain. The CDR3 totals 14 residues. Deletions cut 0 bases from V and 4 bases from J, with 9 bases between. The germline CDR1 and CDR2 sequences are MGHDK and SYGVNS. CDR3 residues: CASSEYGESYGYTF. The CDR3 coding sequence is TGTGCCAGCAGTGAATATGGAGAATCCTATGGCTACACCTTC.

The chain has TRBV7-6 and TRBJ2-7; D uncertain. This CDR3 contains 16 residues. V was shortened by 5 bases and J by 5 bases, with 22 bases between the two germline ends. From germline, CDR1 is SGHVS and CDR2 FNYEAQ. CDR3: CASSDMGLHQGNEQYF. The CDR3 bases are TGTGCCAGCAGCGATATGGGCCTACACCAAGGGAACGAGCAGTACTTC.

The chain couples TRBV6-5 to TRBJ1-6; D is unclear. Germline V lookup: CDR1 MNHEY, CDR2 SVGAGI. V dropped 2 bases and J dropped 0 bases, with 8 bases sitting between them. This CDR3 comprises 16 residues. CDR3 in amino acids: CASSYRESSYNSPLHF. The CDR3 DNA is TGTGCCAGCAGTTACAGGGAGAGCTCCTATAATTCACCCCTCCACTTT.

This chain connects TRBV30 to TRBJ2-4; D ambiguous. The CDR3 extends over 10 amino acids. Germline V gene data show CDR1 as GTSNPN and CDR2 as SVGIG (reference sequence). The ends were cut back, 2 bases at V and 13 bases at J, with 9 bases in the middle. The CDR3, as DNA: TGTGCCTGGAGTCAGGAGACGCAGTACTTC. Amino acids: CAWSQETQYF.

This clonotype came up a few times. The chain is built from TRBV6-6 and TRBJ1-6, with 7 positions matching TRBD1. V lost 1 base to trimming and J lost 7 bases; unmatched junction nucleotides: 7. The CDR3 covers 16 residues. Per germline, CDR1 MNHNY and CDR2 SVGAGI (reference sequence). The DNA for the CDR3 is TGTGCCAGCAGTTACTTTCTCCCGACAGGGAATTCACCCCTCCACTTT. This sequence encodes CASSYFLPTGNSPLHF.

The rearrangement uses TRBV10-3 and TRBJ2-7; D not resolved. The J call may be faulty, since TRBJ2-5 better matches the DNA end. This CDR3 contains 13 residues. Per the germline V gene, CDR1 is ENHRY and CDR2 is SYGVKD. CDR3 DNA: TGTGCCATCGGCTCTGCAGATATAGAGACCCAGTACTTC. Translation: CAIGSADIETQYF.

The chain links TRBV9 to TRBJ2-5, with D maybe TRBD1 (6 bases). V dropped 3 bases and J dropped 4 bases, with 19 bases sitting between them. The CDR3 has 16 amino acids. Germline V lookup: CDR1 SGDLS, CDR2 YYNGEE. CDR3 protein: CASSAEQGRLGETQYF. The CDR3 nucleotides read TGTGCCAGCAGCGCCGAACAGGGCAGGTTAGGAGAGACCCAGTACTTC.

The chain uses TRBV5-1 and TRBJ2-1, with 7 bases that match TRBD2. V was clipped by 0 bases and J by 7 bases; unmatched bases: 7. CDR1 is SGHRS and CDR2 is YFSETQ in the germline V gene. The CDR3 totals 15 residues. CDR3 loop: CASSLAAGRENEQFF. CDR3 coding DNA: TGCGCCAGCAGCTTGGCGGCTGGGAGGGAAAATGAGCAGTTCTTC.